This entry describes one TCR beta chain. The CDR3 sequence is 14 residues long. Germline CDR1 is SQVTM and CDR2 is ANQGSEA. Between the trimmed V and J ends, which lost 5 bases and 3 bases, there was a span of 17 bases. Clones were sequenced by immunoSEQ multiplex PCR, and TCRdb holds only the in-frame ones, with some missing. Of around 400,000 clones listed, 83% are singletons. Each participant's cohort was designated according to participant-reported clinical history. The sample originates from a study of blood T cell repertoires in COVID-19. Study background: T cells, B-cell-depleted T cells, or PBMCs supplied cDNA or gDNA.

The sequencing sample was made of PBMCs or T cells enriched from blood (not recorded which). This TCR came from a woman between 45 and 65 years old who had recovered from COVID-19. This chain joins TRBV29-1 and TRBJ2-7, with D unresolved. The CDR3 loop reads CSVLLQVGVYEQYF. CDR3 in DNA: TGCAGCGTTCTATTGCAGGTTGGCGTCTACGAGCAGTACTTC.